The 3 T cell receptor beta chains given below trace back to one sample, sequenced in a study of OX40 agonist ivuxolimab in advanced cancers. Produced via immunoSEQ multiplex PCR; TCRdb's table is partial and in-frame only. The sample yields some 70,000 clones, around 88% seen once. Source: CD4+ or CD8+ T cells sorted from blood, taken in a trial of the OX40 agonist ivuxolimab. Receptors were obtained from an adult with an advanced solid tumor such as melanoma, head and neck, liver or kidney cancer.

The gene calls are TRBV7-9 and TRBJ1-1; D is perhaps TRBD1 (6 bases). Germline V lookup: CDR1 SEHNR, CDR2 FQNEAQ (reference sequence). The V end lost 8 bases, the J end lost 1 base, and 23 bases lay between the germline ends. There are 17 residues in the CDR3. CDR3 protein: CASFKQGPPKRNTEAFF. As DNA, the CDR3 is TGTGCCAGCTTCAAACAGGGTCCGCCGAAGAGGAACACTGAAGCTTTCTTT.

The chain links TRBV6-1 to TRBJ2-1; D possibly matches TRBD1 or TRBD2 (6 bases each). CDR3 length: 15 amino acids. Germline-derived CDR1 and CDR2 are MNHNS and SASEGT. The V end lost 5 bases, the J end lost 0 bases, and 11 bases lay between the germline ends. The CDR3 region is CASSWGAASYNEQFF. In DNA, the CDR3 is TGTGCCAGCAGTTGGGGGGCAGCCTCCTACAATGAGCAGTTCTTC.

The chain employs TRBV6-1 and TRBJ2-6; TRBD1 might be the D (5 bases). Germline V lookup: CDR1 MNHNS, CDR2 SASEGT. CDR3 length: 15 residues. Trimming stripped 10 bases from V and 0 bases from J, with 13 bases between. This CDR3 is CATQGLNSGANVLTF. The DNA of the CDR3 is TGTGCCACCCAGGGCCTCAACTCTGGGGCCAACGTCCTGACTTTC.